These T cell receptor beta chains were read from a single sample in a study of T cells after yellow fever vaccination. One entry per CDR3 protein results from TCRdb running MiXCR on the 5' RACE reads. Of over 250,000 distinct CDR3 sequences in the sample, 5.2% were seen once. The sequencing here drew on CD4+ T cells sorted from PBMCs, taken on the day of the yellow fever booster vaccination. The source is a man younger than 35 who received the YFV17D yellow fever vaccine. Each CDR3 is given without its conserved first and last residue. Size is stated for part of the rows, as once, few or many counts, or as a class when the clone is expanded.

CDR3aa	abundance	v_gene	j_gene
AVARTPNTGELF	few	TRBV5-1	TRBJ2-2
SARDLRDLSGANVLT	few	TRBV20-1	TRBJ2-6
ASTPGRGEGELF	-	TRBV7-2	TRBJ2-2
ASSQVPGHGEQY	-	TRBV3-1	TRBJ2-7
ASSTGGGAGGDTQY	many	TRBV19	TRBJ2-3
ASSQDLQEQF	few	TRBV4-2	TRBJ2-1
ASSGQAAALNQPQH	many	TRBV2	TRBJ1-5
AISAKVASGGANEQF	many	TRBV10-3	TRBJ2-1
SVEDPQGAWNEQF	-	TRBV29-1	TRBJ2-1
SATSPSGGPTDTQY	few	TRBV20-1	TRBJ2-3
ASTTRLASSYNEQF	-	TRBV12-3/TRBV12-4	TRBJ2-1
ASSLGPRGNTEAF	-	TRBV7-2	TRBJ1-1
ASSLQGFNYGYT	many	TRBV12-3/TRBV12-4	TRBJ1-2
SARYSETQY	-	TRBV20-1	TRBJ2-5
ASSFPGALRGYT	-	TRBV28	TRBJ1-2
SADGGDETQY	-	TRBV20-1	TRBJ2-5
ATSQRTSNYGYT	many	TRBV24-1	TRBJ1-2
ASSRGVRDNEQF	many	TRBV6-6	TRBJ2-1
ASSQIQGPRDSPLH	many	TRBV4-3	TRBJ1-6
ASSLETAYYEQF	-	TRBV7-2	TRBJ2-1
ASSQEGLGEQF	many	TRBV14	TRBJ2-1
AISRTGGLNGYT	many	TRBV10-3	TRBJ1-2
ASSLEQLPGELF	-	TRBV5-1	TRBJ2-2
ASTITETFYGYT	few	TRBV6-2/TRBV6-3	TRBJ1-2
ASSLVGTGVNQPQH	many	TRBV7-2	TRBJ1-5
ASSQGAGNTEAF	many	TRBV4-3	TRBJ1-1
ASSPERGGTDTQY	few	TRBV4-3	TRBJ2-3
ASSSPPGGTNTGELF	-	TRBV7-2	TRBJ2-2
ASSWDRGIGSPLH	few	TRBV6-5	TRBJ1-6
ASSPGTAAAGYT	few	TRBV7-8	TRBJ1-2
ASSAGGTGPNTGELF	-	TRBV7-7	TRBJ2-2
ASSRVPGNTIY	-	TRBV5-1	TRBJ1-3
SARDPQDFKETQY	few	TRBV20-1	TRBJ2-5
ASSHRTANGYT	few	TRBV14	TRBJ1-2
ASSRDGGLTEAF	few	TRBV11-3	TRBJ1-1
ASSFGTNQETQY	-	TRBV11-2	TRBJ2-5
SATRETQY	many	TRBV20-1	TRBJ2-5
SAPGLAGGPSSYNEQF	-	TRBV20-1	TRBJ2-1
ASSLVGNSSPLH	few	TRBV5-1	TRBJ1-6
ASSLNGGAGYNEQF	few	TRBV12-3/TRBV12-4	TRBJ2-1
ASSPNPGREKLF	many	TRBV7-2	TRBJ1-4
ASSSWAGEAQETQY	few	TRBV12-3/TRBV12-4	TRBJ2-5
ASSKGRIMNTEAF	many	TRBV6-2/TRBV6-3	TRBJ1-1
ASSFQGDEQF	few	TRBV7-2	TRBJ2-1
ASSEARGNEQF	-	TRBV2	TRBJ2-1
ASSVGGATMNTEAF	many	TRBV2	TRBJ1-1
ASVRPYSNQPQH	-	TRBV19	TRBJ1-5
ASSRTGTVVTYNEQF	many	TRBV23-1	TRBJ2-1
ASSLGTPNTEAF	few	TRBV7-9	TRBJ1-1
ASSLAGAGSEAF	few	TRBV5-4	TRBJ1-1
ASSALQGLGQPQH	few	TRBV19	TRBJ1-5
ASRRGGQGEQETQY	-	TRBV4-2	TRBJ2-5
ASRRGEGGELF	many	TRBV25-1	TRBJ2-2
ASTLRAGARTEAF	few	TRBV7-9	TRBJ1-1
AIGGGNQPQH	many	TRBV10-3	TRBJ1-5
RAGGKSYNEQF	few	TRBV20-1	TRBJ2-1
ATSRDRAGSYNSPLH	few	TRBV15	TRBJ1-6